This is a list of T cell receptor beta chains from one sample in a study of blood T cell repertoires in COVID-19. The data were produced by immunoSEQ multiplex PCR, yet TCRdb's version contains in-frame clones alone and is incomplete. This sample has about 88,000 clones, with about 84% found just once. Sequencing was carried out using peripheral blood. The receptors stem from a woman aged 70-85 years with acute or convalescent COVID-19. The CDR3 runs from the conserved cysteine through the conserved F or W. A D gene is named only where the DNA matches it firmly. The size entry is marked missing in some rows and otherwise reads once, few, many or a size class.

NA TRBJ1-5 TRBV4-3 TRBD1 16 TGCGCCAGCAGCCAAGATGCGGCAGGGGGCAGGCAGCCCCAGCATTTT CASSQDAAGGRQPQHF
NA TRBJ2-3 TRBV24-1 NA 16 TGTGCCACCAGTGATTCGGGGGGCAGCAACACAGATACGCAGTATTTT CATSDSGGSNTDTQYF
NA TRBJ1-5 TRBV7-2 NA 16 TGTGCCAGCAGCTTAGACGGGAGGTATAGCAATCAGCCCCAGCATTTT CASSLDGRYSNQPQHF
once TRBJ2-3 TRBV10-1 NA 13 TGCGCCAGCAGTCAATACACCACAGATACGCAGTATTTT CASSQYTTDTQYF
NA TRBJ2-3 TRBV10-1 TRBD2 15 TGCGCCAGCAGTGAGTCACTAGCGGGGTTAGATACGCAGTATTTT CASSESLAGLDTQYF
few TRBJ1-1 TRBV5-5 NA 14 TGTGCCAGCAGCCCGGGACACAGGAACACTGAAGCTTTCTTT CASSPGHRNTEAFF
NA TRBJ2-1 TRBV18 TRBD2 16 TGTGCCAGCTCACCGGCCATGGGGGGGATAAACAATGAGCAGTTCTTC CASSPAMGGINNEQFF
NA TRBJ1-1 TRBV19 TRBD1 16 TGTGCCACCAAGGACAGGGCCCGATTCGGGGACACTGAAGCTTTCTTT CATKDRARFGDTEAFF
NA TRBJ1-4 TRBV3-1/TRBV3-2 TRBD1 15 TGTGCCAGCAGCCCCCCGGGACAGGGCCAGGAAAAACTGTTTTTT CASSPPGQGQEKLFF
NA TRBJ1-1 TRBV5-1 TRBD1 14 TGCGCCAGCAGCTTGAGCCAGGGGGACACTGAAGCTTTCTTT CASSLSQGDTEAFF
NA TRBJ2-3 TRBV19 TRBD1 15 TGTGCCAGTAGTATAGACGGACAGGGAGCAGATACGCAGTATTTT CASSIDGQGADTQYF
NA TRBJ2-1 TRBV7-6 TRBD1 13 TGTGCCAGCAGGTCCGGGACAGGGGCGGGGCAGTTCTTC CASRSGTGAGQFF
once TRBJ2-1 TRBV4-1 NA 13 TGCGCCAGCAGCCAAGACCGGGACATCGGGCAGTTCTTC CASSQDRDIGQFF
NA TRBJ2-3 TRBV14 NA 15 TGTGCCAGCAGCCAAGCCCCTAGCCGACCAGATACGCAGTATTTT CASSQAPSRPDTQYF
NA TRBJ2-1 TRBV25-1 NA 14 TGTGCCAGCAGTGACAGGGGCACGCAGAATGAGCAGTTCTTC CASSDRGTQNEQFF
NA TRBJ2-3 TRBV6-5 NA 15 TGTGCCAGCAGTTACTCTGCGGGGGCCGCAGATACGCAGTATTTT CASSYSAGAADTQYF
NA TRBJ1-1 TRBV7-9 NA 13 TGTGCCAGCAGCTCCCCGGGTGACACTGAAGCTTTCTTT CASSSPGDTEAFF
NA TRBJ1-5 TRBV10-3 NA 13 TGTGCCATCAAACAGAATAGCAATCAGCCCCAGCATTTT CAIKQNSNQPQHF
NA TRBJ2-1 TRBV11-2 NA 13 TGTGCCAGCAGCTTAGACAGGCTTACTGAGCAGTTCTTC CASSLDRLTEQFF
NA TRBJ1-1 TRBV18 NA 14 TGTGCCAGCTCACCACTCTCCGGGAGCACTGAAGCTTTCTTT CASSPLSGSTEAFF
NA TRBJ2-5 TRBV28 NA 17 TGTGCCAGCAGTTTATATCGGCAGGGGCTTATGATCGGGACCCAGTACTTC CASSLYRQGLMIGTQYF
NA TRBJ1-2 TRBV9 NA 13 TGTGCCAGCAGCGTAGTGGGCAGGGATGGCTACACCTTC CASSVVGRDGYTF
NA TRBJ2-1 TRBV10-1 NA 16 TGCGCCAGCAGTTCCTCTGTGGGCAGCTCCTACAATGAGCAGTTCTTC CASSSSVGSSYNEQFF
NA TRBJ1-2 TRBV27 NA 15 TGTGCCAGCAGTTTTGGGTGGCAGGGCGAGGACGGCTACACCTTC CASSFGWQGEDGYTF
NA TRBJ2-1 TRBV7-9 TRBD2 12 TGTGCCAGCAGCCCTACTAGCGCGGAGCAGTTCTTC CASSPTSAEQFF
NA TRBJ2-1 TRBV3-1/TRBV3-2 NA 16 TGTGCCAGCAGCCAAGAGTTAGCGAGCTCCTACAATGAGCAGTTCTTC CASSQELASSYNEQFF
NA TRBJ1-5 TRBV19 NA 16 TGTGCCAGTAGTATGAAGGTCAGGGAGGGGAATCAGCCCCAGCATTTT CASSMKVREGNQPQHF
NA TRBJ1-2 TRBV29-1 NA 12 TGCAGCGTTGGAGCGGGGAACTATGGCTACACCTTC CSVGAGNYGYTF
few TRBJ1-2 TRBV6-5 NA 13 TGTGCCAGCAGCCAACAGGATAACTATGGCTACACCTTC CASSQQDNYGYTF
once TRBJ2-5 TRBV11-2 NA 16 TGTGCCAGCAGCTTAGATCGTTGGCAAATACAAGAGACCCAGTACTTC CASSLDRWQIQETQYF
NA TRBJ2-1 TRBV27 TRBD2 16 TGTGCCAGCAGTTCCCTTCTAGCGGGGGTCTACAATGAGCAGTTCTTC CASSSLLAGVYNEQFF
NA TRBJ1-2 TRBV7-9 NA 16 TGTGCCAGCAGCTTAGGGGGGCAGGGTACGATCTATGGCTACACCTTC CASSLGGQGTIYGYTF
NA TRBJ2-3 TRBV11-3 TRBD1 18 TGTGCCAGCAGCTTAGAGGGATCCGGGACAGGCGACTCAAATACGCAGTATTTT CASSLEGSGTGDSNTQYF
NA TRBJ1-3 TRBV7-2 NA 16 TGTGCCAGCAGCTCTCGACTTGGGACTCCTGGAAACACCATATATTTT CASSSRLGTPGNTIYF
few TRBJ2-3 TRBV9 NA 15 TGTGCCAGCAGCGTAGGCGGGGCAGAGTCAGATACGCAGTATTTT CASSVGGAESDTQYF
NA TRBJ1-6 TRBV5-6 TRBD1 15 TGTGCCAGCAGCGAGACAGGGCTAAGGAATTCACCCCTCCACTTT CASSETGLRNSPLHF
NA TRBJ2-1 TRBV9 TRBD2 15 TGTGCCAGCAGCGTCACTAGCGGGGGGGTCAATGAGCAGTTCTTC CASSVTSGGVNEQFF
once TRBJ1-1 TRBV19 NA 14 TGTGCCAGTAGTTCGTTGGGCATGAACACTGAAGCTTTCTTT CASSSLGMNTEAFF
NA TRBJ2-1 TRBV7-2 TRBD2 18 TGTGCCAGCAGCTTAAGGGGACTAGCGTCGAGCTCCTACAATGAGCAGTTCTTC CASSLRGLASSSYNEQFF
NA TRBJ2-3 TRBV5-1 TRBD2 14 TGCGCCAGCAGCCTAAGCGGGACCACAGATACGCAGTATTTT CASSLSGTTDTQYF
NA TRBJ2-2 TRBV6-5 NA 13 TGTGCCAGCAACCCAGGGTTAACCGGGGAGCTGTTTTTT CASNPGLTGELFF
NA TRBJ1-2 TRBV28 TRBD1 12 TGTGCCAGTGAAACAGGGGTCTATGGCTACACCTTC CASETGVYGYTF
NA TRBJ1-1 TRBV6-1 NA 13 TGTGCCAGCAGTGATTGGGGGGGCTACGAAGCTTTCTTT CASSDWGGYEAFF
once TRBJ1-2 TRBV11-3 TRBD1 20 TGTGCCAGCAGCTTAGACTGCCATACGACAGGGCGCCTGGGGCTCTGGGGCTACACCTTC CASSLDCHTTGRLGLWGYTF
NA TRBJ2-1 TRBV7-8 NA 16 TGTGCCAGCAGCTTATTGGAGACAGTTTCCTACAATGAGCAGTTCTTC CASSLLETVSYNEQFF
NA TRBJ1-2 TRBV27 NA 14 TGTGCCAGCAGCCCCCAAACGCTTAGCTATGGCTACACCTTC CASSPQTLSYGYTF
NA TRBJ1-2 TRBV12-3/TRBV12-4 TRBD1 13 TGTGCCAGCAGGAGGGGGCGCAGCTATGGCTACACCTTC CASRRGRSYGYTF
NA TRBJ1-1 TRBV18 NA 16 TGTGCCAGCTCACCACTCTCAAGTGTGGGCAACACTGAAGCTTTCTTT CASSPLSSVGNTEAFF
few TRBJ1-6 TRBV5-6 TRBD1 17 TGTGCCAGCTCTAAGCGAAAGACAGGGAATCATAATTCACCCCTCCACTTT CASSKRKTGNHNSPLHF
once TRBJ1-1 TRBV9 TRBD1 12 TGTGCCAGCAGCCGAATACAGGGGGAAGCTTTCTTT CASSRIQGEAFF
NA TRBJ1-1 TRBV5-4 TRBD1 16 TGTGCCAGCAGCCCGGGACAGGGGACGGGTGTATCTGAAGCTTTCTTT CASSPGQGTGVSEAFF
once TRBJ2-4 TRBV18 TRBD2 14 TGTGCCAGCTCACCAGGGAGGGTCAAAAACATTCAGTACTTC CASSPGRVKNIQYF